The sample holds one count of the clone carrying this TCR beta chain. V was shortened by 0 bases and J by 7 bases, with 16 bases between the two germline ends. This CDR3 spans 14 amino acids. Germline V gene data show CDR1 as GTSNPN and CDR2 as SVGIG (reference sequence). These data are taken from a study of cytotoxic CD8 clonotypes in ibrutinib-treated CLL. TCRdb's table, derived via immunoSEQ multiplex PCR, lists solely in-frame clones and lacks some. The repertoire consists of 150,000 or so clones, with more than 70% occurring once and the leading ten covering roughly 7.6%. This rearrangement joins TRBV30 to TRBJ2-7; unclear D gene. The clonotype comes from a human donor with chronic lymphocytic leukemia. The starting material was PBMCs, obtained after 36 months of ibrutinib treatment. The CDR3 DNA reads as TGTGCCTGGAGTGTACTGGGCCCGACCTGGGAGCAGTACTTC. Residues: CAWSVLGPTWEQYF.